These T cell receptor beta chains were read from a single sample in a study of T-cell reconstitution after alpha-beta-depleted transplantation in children. One entry per CDR3 protein, called by TCRdb with MiXCR from the PCR reads. In the table there are tens of thousands of distinct CDR3 sequences, 44% of which are singletons. Here the sequenced sample was PBMCs, mostly from graft donor cells, taken 360 days after TCRalphabeta/CD19-depleted stem cell transplant. The origin of the receptors is a male patient between 5 and 17 years old who had a stem cell transplant for acute lymphoblastic leukemia, so the T cells may come from the graft donor. Both conserved end residues are part of each CDR3. A D gene is named only where the DNA matches it firmly. The size field is filled for only some rows; it gives once, few, many or a size class.

CDR3 length	clone size	V gene	D gene	J gene	CDR3 protein	CDR3 DNA
15	NA	TRBV5-1	TRBD2	TRBJ2-3	CASSRTSGNTDTQYF	TGCGCCAGCAGCAGGACTAGCGGTAACACAGATACGCAGTATTTT
15	NA	TRBV12-3/TRBV12-4	TRBD2	TRBJ2-1	CASDKAGRAHNEQFF	TGTGCCAGCGACAAGGCGGGGAGGGCACACAATGAGCAGTTCTTC
12	NA	TRBV29-1	NA	TRBJ2-7	CSAIWDGYEQYF	TGCAGCGCGATCTGGGACGGCTACGAGCAGTACTTC
16	NA	TRBV2	TRBD2	TRBJ2-7	CASSLPPGLAGGEQYF	TGTGCCAGCAGCCTACCCCCGGGACTAGCGGGGGGCGAGCAGTACTTC
13	NA	TRBV29-1	TRBD1	TRBJ2-7	CSVETGQSYEQYF	TGCAGCGTTGAAACGGGACAGTCCTACGAGCAGTACTTC
15	once	TRBV18	TRBD1	TRBJ2-7	CASSPRDRGSYEQYF	TGTGCCAGCTCACCTAGGGACAGGGGATCCTACGAGCAGTACTTC
16	few	TRBV7-3	TRBD2	TRBJ2-3	CASSSLGTSLRDTQYF	TGTGCCAGCAGCTCCCTCGGGACTAGCTTGAGAGATACGCAGTATTTT
12	NA	TRBV29-1	NA	TRBJ2-3	CSVLRELNTQYF	TGCAGCGTCCTCCGGGAGTTAAATACGCAGTATTTT
14	NA	TRBV12-3/TRBV12-4	NA	TRBJ2-7	CASTSEGDLGEQYF	TGTGCCAGCACTTCCGAGGGGGATCTGGGGGAGCAGTACTTC
14	many	TRBV5-1	NA	TRBJ2-3	CASNSSPGTDTQYF	TGCGCCAGCAACTCCAGCCCGGGTACAGATACGCAGTATTTT
11	NA	TRBV28	NA	TRBJ2-1	CASSQSVEQFF	TGTGCCAGCAGCCAATCCGTGGAGCAGTTCTTC
16	NA	TRBV5-5	NA	TRBJ2-7	CASSSLEWGSNYEQYF	TGTGCCAGCAGCTCACTCGAGTGGGGCAGCAACTACGAGCAGTACTTC
13	NA	TRBV6-1	TRBD2	TRBJ2-3	CAIDSGASDTQYF	TGTGCCATCGATAGCGGGGCATCAGATACGCAGTATTTT
15	few	TRBV7-9	NA	TRBJ2-1	CASSLYVPFGDEQFF	TGTGCCAGCAGCTTATATGTCCCCTTCGGGGATGAGCAGTTCTTC
12	few	TRBV20-1	NA	TRBJ2-1	CSAVLMGHPQFF	TGCAGTGCTGTTCTGATGGGACACCCCCAGTTCTTC
16	NA	TRBV4-2	NA	TRBJ2-3	CASSRRETLSTDTQYF	TGTGCCAGCAGCCGCAGAGAGACTCTTAGCACAGATACGCAGTATTTT
13	NA	TRBV29-1	NA	TRBJ1-1	CSTRGTLNTEAFF	TGCAGCACCCGCGGGACACTGAACACTGAAGCTTTCTTT
13	few	TRBV5-1	NA	TRBJ2-7	CASSFQGSYEQYF	TGCGCCAGCAGCTTCCAGGGGTCCTACGAGCAGTACTTC
15	NA	TRBV5-6	TRBD1	TRBJ1-6	CASSFQGGGNSPLHF	TGTGCCAGCAGCTTCCAAGGGGGCGGCAATTCACCCCTCCACTTT
17	few	TRBV6-1	TRBD1	TRBJ1-1	CASSPRGRGSGDTEAFF	TGTGCCAGCAGTCCCCGGGGCAGGGGGTCGGGGGACACTGAAGCTTTCTTT
14	NA	TRBV2	NA	TRBJ1-5	CASSERARNQPQHF	TGTGCCAGCAGTGAAAGGGCACGCAATCAGCCCCAGCATTTT
15	NA	TRBV7-3	TRBD1	TRBJ2-1	CASSPDRGLYNEQFF	TGTGCCAGCAGCCCAGACAGGGGTCTCTACAATGAGCAGTTCTTC
13	few	TRBV10-3	TRBD1	TRBJ2-7	CAISEISGGWWYF	TGTGCCATCAGTGAGATTTCAGGGGGCTGGTGGTACTTC
17	NA	TRBV20-1	TRBD2	TRBJ2-2	CSAESGLALRDTGELFF	TGCAGTGCAGAATCGGGACTAGCGTTAAGGGACACCGGGGAGCTGTTTTTT
15	NA	TRBV14	NA	TRBJ2-3	CASSQEGARTDTQYF	TGTGCCAGCAGCCAAGAGGGAGCGCGCACAGATACGCAGTATTTT
15	NA	TRBV7-8	TRBD2	TRBJ2-1	CASSPLAGGPNEQFF	TGTGCCAGCAGCCCACTAGCGGGGGGGCCTAATGAGCAGTTCTTC
14	few	TRBV28	NA	TRBJ1-5	CASSLSGDNQPQHF	TGTGCCAGCAGTTTATCAGGGGACAATCAGCCCCAGCATTTT
14	NA	TRBV5-6	NA	TRBJ2-7	CATQRTLQDYEQYF	TGTGCCACCCAGAGGACCTTACAGGACTACGAGCAGTACTTC
13	NA	TRBV28	NA	TRBJ2-7	CASSWGGLYEQYF	TGTGCCAGCAGTTGGGGGGGGCTCTACGAGCAGTACTTC
13	NA	TRBV29-1	TRBD1	TRBJ2-7	CSVESGGGYEQYF	TGCAGCGTTGAATCAGGGGGCGGATACGAGCAGTACTTC
14	NA	TRBV6-5	NA	TRBJ2-2	CASSYYRATGELFF	TGTGCCAGCAGTTACTACAGGGCGACCGGGGAGCTGTTTTTT
14	NA	TRBV27	NA	TRBJ2-7	CASSLQRTDYEQYF	TGTGCCAGCAGTTTACAAAGGACCGATTACGAGCAGTACTTC